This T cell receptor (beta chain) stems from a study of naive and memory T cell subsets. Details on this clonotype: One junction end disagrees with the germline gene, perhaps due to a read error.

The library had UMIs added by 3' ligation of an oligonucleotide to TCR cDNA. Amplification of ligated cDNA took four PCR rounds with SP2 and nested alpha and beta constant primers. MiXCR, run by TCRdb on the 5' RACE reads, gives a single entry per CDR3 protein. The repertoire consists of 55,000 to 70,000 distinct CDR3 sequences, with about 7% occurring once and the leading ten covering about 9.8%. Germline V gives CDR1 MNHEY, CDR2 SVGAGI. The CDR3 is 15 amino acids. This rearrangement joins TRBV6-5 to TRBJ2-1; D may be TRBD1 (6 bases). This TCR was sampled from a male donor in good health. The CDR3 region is CASSYSAVGGGEKFF. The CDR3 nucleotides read TGTGCCAGCAGTTACTCAGCTGTTGGGGGCGGTGAGAAGTTCTTC.